This is a list of T cell receptor beta chains from one sample in a study of blood T cell repertoires in COVID-19. Sequencing was performed with immunoSEQ multiplex PCR; in TCRdb, only in-frame clones are kept and a portion is missing. The sample yields some 300,000 clones, around 88% seen once. Sequenced sample: peripheral blood. The receptor set was obtained from a woman in her twenties or thirties who had recovered from COVID-19. CDR3s leave out the opening cysteine and the closing phenylalanine or tryptophan. The listing skips clone size in some rows; elsewhere it reads once, few, many or a size class.

TRBV7-9 NA ASSDRGQADTQY
TRBV6-1 once ASSEALGRLETQY
TRBV5-8 NA ASSPVAPGTEAF
TRBV18 NA ASSPLHRESPLH
TRBV19 NA ASTDRGRDGYT
TRBV7-3 many ASSPQTGSTEAF
TRBV24-1 once ATSDSVLAGGPHNEQF
TRBV5-1 NA ASSSLTANTEAF
TRBV5-1 few ASSRDSNTEAF
TRBV19 NA ASRSGPGDYNEQF
TRBV5-1 NA ASSLATATYGYT
TRBV19 NA ASRQGGGDTEAF
TRBV5-4 once ASSLGSAGANVLT
TRBV7-3 NA ASSSPGDTEAF
TRBV11-1 NA ASSTGADQPQH
TRBV6-5 NA ASSRPGLTDTQY
TRBV4-1 once ASLGRYGGPNEKLF
TRBV19 NA ASSTTGVNEKLF
TRBV14 NA ASSQTAGVQETQY
TRBV7-2 NA ASSITSGGATNEQF
TRBV5-8 NA ASSNRGHLRDQPQH
TRBV15 NA ATSRGAYGGASYEQY
TRBV19 NA ASSTGTGPGEQY
TRBV6-5 NA ASSYDRGYEQY
TRBV7-9 NA ASSRTGDYGYT
TRBV5-1 NA ASTENRGQGMRGAGTDTQY
TRBV5-1 once ASWGDTGVTSGANVLT
TRBV6-1 NA ASSEAMGGWGAF
TRBV4-1 NA ASRSGETQY
TRBV28 NA ASSLGGGNEKLF
TRBV7-9 NA ASSLVPSSYNSPLH
TRBV20-1 NA SAINQETQY
TRBV5-1 NA ASSLPGGTNTGELF
TRBV19 NA ASSIDRGSGELF
TRBV10-2 NA ASRTGGANTGELF
TRBV2 NA ASKLSNTGELF
TRBV28 once ASSVGTVVF
TRBV6-6 NA ASRRANTEAF
TRBV21-1 NA ASSNRQGYEQY
TRBV28 NA ASHKRGGGYGYT
TRBV18 NA ASSQARQGDTEAF
TRBV6-5 NA ASRTGRQPQH
TRBV28 NA ASRPDREGTEAF
TRBV5-1 NA ASSWGTHPGPNTEAF
TRBV14 few ASSQDLRASGGSSYEQY
TRBV27 NA ASSSTGANQPQH
TRBV13 NA ASSSAAFRELF
TRBV19 NA ASSNSYNQPQH
TRBV9 NA ASSVRLAGNYNEQF